This is a list of T cell receptor beta chains from one sample in a study of OX40 agonist ivuxolimab in advanced cancers. Sequencing used immunoSEQ multiplex PCR; TCRdb keeps in-frame clones, though not all of them. The sample contains around 37,000 clones, roughly four fifths of which appear only once. Material: CD4+ or CD8+ T cells sorted from blood, obtained in a trial of the OX40 agonist ivuxolimab. The receptors derive from an adult with an advanced solid tumor such as melanoma, head and neck, liver or kidney cancer. Each CDR3 is given with its conserved first and last residue. D genes are given only for firm matches. Clone size is stated in some rows and not others, as once, few, many or a class when expanded.

d_call: TRBD1
j_call: TRBJ1-5
v_call: TRBV19
clone_size: -
cdr3_aa: CASSSMGQGRVNQPQHF
cdr3_nt: TGTGCCAGTAGTAGTATGGGACAGGGAAGGGTCAATCAGCCCCAGCATTTT

d_call: -
j_call: TRBJ1-5
v_call: TRBV6-1
clone_size: -
cdr3_aa: CASSETYNQPQHF
cdr3_nt: TGTGCCAGCAGTGAAACTTACAATCAGCCCCAGCATTTT

d_call: TRBD2
j_call: TRBJ2-1
v_call: TRBV10-1
clone_size: -
cdr3_aa: CASIPFRRERDEQFF
cdr3_nt: TGCGCCAGCATCCCATTTCGGCGGGAGAGAGATGAGCAGTTCTTC

d_call: -
j_call: TRBJ1-1
v_call: TRBV4-3
clone_size: -
cdr3_aa: CASSQDRYREAFF
cdr3_nt: TGCGCCAGCAGCCAAGATCGTTACAGGGAAGCTTTCTTT

d_call: -
j_call: TRBJ2-7
v_call: TRBV15
clone_size: -
cdr3_aa: CATSRGADDQTGKARYEQYF
cdr3_nt: TGTGCCACCAGCAGAGGAGCGGACGACCAGACCGGGAAGGCGAGGTACGAGCAGTACTTC

d_call: -
j_call: TRBJ1-4
v_call: TRBV4-3
clone_size: -
cdr3_aa: CASSQERAGATNEKLFF
cdr3_nt: TGCGCCAGCAGCCAAGAAAGGGCAGGGGCAACTAATGAAAAACTGTTTTTT

d_call: TRBD2
j_call: TRBJ2-7
v_call: TRBV7-9
clone_size: -
cdr3_aa: CASSGGLAGDSYEQYF
cdr3_nt: TGTGCCAGCAGCGGTGGACTAGCGGGGGACTCCTACGAGCAGTACTTC

d_call: TRBD1
j_call: TRBJ1-1
v_call: TRBV7-9
clone_size: -
cdr3_aa: CASSLTPRGRLNTEAFF
cdr3_nt: TGTGCCAGCAGCTTAACCCCCAGGGGGCGTTTGAACACTGAAGCTTTCTTT

d_call: -
j_call: TRBJ1-1
v_call: TRBV5-5
clone_size: -
cdr3_aa: CASSSGRLGAEAFF
cdr3_nt: TGTGCCAGCAGCTCGGGACGTCTTGGTGCTGAAGCTTTCTTT

d_call: -
j_call: TRBJ1-1
v_call: TRBV27
clone_size: -
cdr3_aa: CASSSLGTTQDHTEAFF
cdr3_nt: TGTGCCAGCAGTTCACTCGGGACAACCCAGGATCACACTGAAGCTTTCTTT

d_call: TRBD1
j_call: TRBJ1-5
v_call: TRBV4-3
clone_size: -
cdr3_aa: CASSQGQGLNQPQHF
cdr3_nt: TGCGCCAGCAGCCAGGGACAGGGCCTCAATCAGCCCCAGCATTTT

d_call: TRBD1
j_call: TRBJ2-1
v_call: TRBV2
clone_size: -
cdr3_aa: CASRKQGAEGNEQFF
cdr3_nt: TGTGCCAGCAGAAAACAGGGGGCCGAAGGCAATGAGCAGTTCTTC

d_call: -
j_call: TRBJ1-3
v_call: TRBV14
clone_size: once
cdr3_aa: CASGFTGDYRNTIYF
cdr3_nt: TGTGCCAGCGGGTTTACAGGAGACTACAGAAACACCATATATTTT

d_call: TRBD1
j_call: TRBJ1-5
v_call: TRBV2
clone_size: -
cdr3_aa: CASRQGRGLSNQPQHF
cdr3_nt: TGTGCCAGCAGGCAGGGCAGGGGGCTAAGCAATCAGCCCCAGCATTTT

d_call: TRBD2
j_call: TRBJ2-7
v_call: TRBV7-2
clone_size: -
cdr3_aa: CASSSQTSGHYEQYF
cdr3_nt: TGTGCCAGCAGCTCGCAGACTAGCGGGCATTACGAGCAGTACTTC

d_call: TRBD1
j_call: TRBJ2-2
v_call: TRBV7-9
clone_size: -
cdr3_aa: CASSVTGTGAVSGELFF
cdr3_nt: TGTGCCAGCAGCGTTACCGGGACAGGGGCGGTCTCCGGGGAGCTGTTTTTT

d_call: -
j_call: TRBJ2-5
v_call: TRBV4-3
clone_size: few
cdr3_aa: CASSQDWAGGGETQYF
cdr3_nt: TGCGCCAGCAGCCAAGATTGGGCAGGGGGAGGAGAGACCCAGTACTTC

d_call: TRBD1
j_call: TRBJ1-4
v_call: TRBV7-2
clone_size: -
cdr3_aa: CASSLSTGLTNEKLFF
cdr3_nt: TGTGCCAGCAGCTTATCGACAGGGTTAACTAATGAAAAACTGTTTTTT

d_call: -
j_call: TRBJ2-7
v_call: TRBV28
clone_size: few
cdr3_aa: CASSGTATYEQYF
cdr3_nt: TGTGCCAGCAGTGGGACGGCCACCTACGAGCAGTACTTC

d_call: -
j_call: TRBJ2-7
v_call: TRBV7-2
clone_size: -
cdr3_aa: CASSYQQIYEQYF
cdr3_nt: TGTGCCAGCAGCTACCAACAGATCTACGAGCAGTACTTC

d_call: -
j_call: TRBJ2-5
v_call: TRBV7-3
clone_size: -
cdr3_aa: CASSFGLQETQYF
cdr3_nt: TGTGCCAGCAGCTTCGGACTCCAAGAGACCCAGTACTTC

d_call: -
j_call: TRBJ2-7
v_call: TRBV27
clone_size: -
cdr3_aa: CASSRSGDSYEQYF
cdr3_nt: TGTGCCAGCAGTAGGAGCGGAGACTCCTACGAGCAGTACTTC

d_call: -
j_call: TRBJ2-7
v_call: TRBV6-5
clone_size: -
cdr3_aa: CASSYKGRYEQYF
cdr3_nt: TGTGCCAGCAGTTACAAGGGCCGGTACGAGCAGTACTTC

d_call: TRBD1
j_call: TRBJ1-1
v_call: TRBV4-2
clone_size: -
cdr3_aa: CASSQGGQGVTEAFF
cdr3_nt: TGTGCCAGCAGCCAGGGGGGGCAGGGGGTCACTGAAGCTTTCTTT

d_call: -
j_call: TRBJ2-1
v_call: TRBV2
clone_size: -
cdr3_aa: CASTREVQGNEQFF
cdr3_nt: TGTGCCAGCACCCGAGAAGTCCAGGGCAATGAGCAGTTCTTC

d_call: TRBD1
j_call: TRBJ1-2
v_call: TRBV2
clone_size: -
cdr3_aa: CASKRTGGSHGYTF
cdr3_nt: TGTGCCAGCAAACGGACAGGGGGCAGTCATGGCTACACCTTC

d_call: -
j_call: TRBJ1-2
v_call: TRBV11-2
clone_size: -
cdr3_aa: CASSNRGKVDYGYTF
cdr3_nt: TGTGCCAGCAGCAATAGGGGGAAGGTTGACTATGGCTACACCTTC

d_call: TRBD1
j_call: TRBJ1-1
v_call: TRBV4-3
clone_size: -
cdr3_aa: CASRPGTENTEAFF
cdr3_nt: TGCGCCAGCAGACCCGGGACAGAGAACACTGAAGCTTTCTTT

d_call: -
j_call: TRBJ1-4
v_call: TRBV7-7
clone_size: -
cdr3_aa: CASSSQVVGKLFF
cdr3_nt: TGTGCCAGCAGCTCCCAGGTAGTTGGAAAACTGTTTTTT

d_call: -
j_call: TRBJ1-1
v_call: TRBV4-3
clone_size: -
cdr3_aa: CASSQEGVGMNTEAFF
cdr3_nt: TGCGCCAGCAGCCAAGAAGGAGTTGGGATGAACACTGAAGCTTTCTTT

d_call: -
j_call: TRBJ2-3
v_call: TRBV7-6
clone_size: once
cdr3_aa: CASSLATRGDTQYF
cdr3_nt: TGTGCCAGCAGCTTAGCAACACGGGGAGATACGCAGTATTTT

d_call: TRBD1
j_call: TRBJ2-7
v_call: TRBV7-9
clone_size: -
cdr3_aa: CASSRDSTYEQYF
cdr3_nt: TGTGCCAGCAGCCGGGACAGTACCTACGAGCAGTACTTC

d_call: -
j_call: TRBJ1-4
v_call: TRBV9
clone_size: -
cdr3_aa: CASSVEPGVNEKLFF
cdr3_nt: TGTGCCAGCAGCGTAGAACCGGGGGTTAATGAAAAACTGTTTTTT

d_call: -
j_call: TRBJ2-5
v_call: TRBV18
clone_size: -
cdr3_aa: CASSASGGGGRETQYF
cdr3_nt: TGTGCCAGCTCGGCCTCGGGAGGGGGCGGACGAGAGACCCAGTACTTC

d_call: -
j_call: TRBJ2-7
v_call: TRBV7-3
clone_size: -
cdr3_aa: CASSPSKGYEQYF
cdr3_nt: TGTGCCAGCAGCCCCTCAAAGGGCTACGAGCAGTACTTC

d_call: TRBD1
j_call: TRBJ1-6
v_call: TRBV30
clone_size: -
cdr3_aa: CAWSWGSSTGESLHF
cdr3_nt: TGTGCCTGGAGTTGGGGTTCTTCGACAGGGGAATCCCTCCACTTT

d_call: -
j_call: TRBJ2-1
v_call: TRBV19
clone_size: few
cdr3_aa: CASSSRKGLSSYNEQFF
cdr3_nt: TGTGCCAGTAGTTCAAGAAAAGGACTAAGCTCCTACAATGAGCAGTTCTTC

d_call: TRBD1
j_call: TRBJ1-1
v_call: TRBV6-6
clone_size: -
cdr3_aa: CASGEYRGRGEAFF
cdr3_nt: TGTGCCAGCGGCGAGTACAGGGGAAGGGGTGAAGCTTTCTTT

d_call: TRBD2
j_call: TRBJ2-3
v_call: TRBV6-4
clone_size: -
cdr3_aa: CASSVGLAGFTDTQYF
cdr3_nt: TGTGCCAGCAGTGTGGGGCTAGCGGGGTTCACAGATACGCAGTATTTT

d_call: TRBD1
j_call: TRBJ2-5
v_call: TRBV19
clone_size: -
cdr3_aa: CASNRGRRETQYF
cdr3_nt: TGTGCCAGTAACAGGGGGCGCCGGGAGACCCAGTACTTC

d_call: -
j_call: TRBJ1-1
v_call: TRBV5-1
clone_size: -
cdr3_aa: CASSLGISNTEAFF
cdr3_nt: TGCGCCAGCAGCTTAGGGATTTCTAACACTGAAGCTTTCTTT

d_call: -
j_call: TRBJ2-5
v_call: TRBV2
clone_size: -
cdr3_aa: CASSVLREETQYF
cdr3_nt: TGTGCCAGCAGTGTCTTGCGGGAAGAGACCCAGTACTTC

d_call: TRBD1
j_call: TRBJ2-7
v_call: TRBV5-1
clone_size: -
cdr3_aa: CASSLGQAVTYEQYF
cdr3_nt: TGCGCCAGCAGCCTCGGACAGGCCGTGACCTACGAGCAGTACTTC

d_call: TRBD2
j_call: TRBJ2-7
v_call: TRBV7-2
clone_size: -
cdr3_aa: CASGRRLAGAREQYF
cdr3_nt: TGTGCCAGCGGCCGTAGACTAGCGGGAGCGCGCGAGCAGTACTTC